The entry that follows covers one T cell receptor (beta chain) sequence. The antigen is undetermined. The CDR3 is 16 amino acids. V lost 2 bases and J 4 bases, leaving 16 bases between the germline ends. In germline, CDR1 is MNHNY, CDR2 SVGAGI (reference sequence). The method was immunoSEQ multiplex PCR; TCRdb's version includes in-frame clones alone and lacks a portion of them. Of 4,500 to 7,000 clones listed, 75% to 85% are singletons. This record belongs to a study of tissue T cells after allogeneic stem cell transplantation. Study context: Several unmodified and three CD34-selected T-cell-depleted grafts went to graft-versus-host disease patients. Study results and caveats: This small cohort was clinically heterogeneous, and sampling depth was a limitation.

The source of this sequence is a man aged 40 to 70 who later had graft-versus-host disease after an allogeneic stem cell transplant. This chain joins TRBV6-6 and TRBJ2-3; D gene ambiguous. Source: blood, taken before transplantation. This chain's CDR3 is CASSYDVKLFADTQYF. The CDR3 nucleotides read TGTGCCAGCAGTTACGACGTGAAGCTCTTCGCAGATACGCAGTATTTT.